The 26 T cell receptor beta chains listed next were all sequenced from one sample in a study of cytomegalovirus exposure and HLA in healthy donors. The assay was immunoSEQ multiplex PCR, and TCRdb's table has in-frame clones only and misses some. The table shows 200,000 to 250,000 clones, with around 86% occurring only once. Source material: PBMCs. Receptors were obtained from a woman under 30 in good health and CMV-seropositive.

This sequence joins TRBV15 and TRBJ1-2; D remains ambiguous. The CDR3 spans 17 residues. The ends were cut back, 0 bases at V and 3 bases at J, with 17 bases in the middle. Germline lookup yields CDR1 LNHNV and CDR2 YYDKDF (reference sequence). The CDR3 DNA reads TGTGCCACCAGCAGAGATAAGTTTGTGACAAACTACTATGGCTACACCTTC. Its translation: CATSRDKFVTNYYGYTF.

The chain couples TRBV18 to TRBJ2-5, with D tentatively TRBD2 (5 bases). Per the germline V gene, CDR1 is KGHSH and CDR2 is LQKENI. This CDR3 has 19 amino acids. The V end lost 3 bases, the J end lost 4 bases, and 27 bases lay between the germline ends. CDR3 residues: CASSPYTSNAGRTRETQYF. The CDR3 coding sequence is TGTGCCAGCTCACCTTATACCAGTAACGCAGGACGGACTCGAGAGACCCAGTACTTC.

The rearrangement uses TRBV27 and TRBJ2-7, with TRBD1 as a possible D gene (6 bases). Trimming took 5 bases from V and 4 from J, leaving 12 bases between them. Germline CDR1 reads MNHEY; CDR2 reads SMNVEV (reference sequence). The CDR3 is made up of 13 amino acids. The CDR3 region has the DNA TGTGCCAGCAGTCCGCAACAGGGTTACGAGCAGTACTTC. This codes for CASSPQQGYEQYF.

Notes on this clone: Germline and junction disagree at one end, which may indicate a read error. The rearrangement joins TRBV7-7 to TRBJ2-5; 10 bases match TRBD2. The length of the CDR3 is 16 residues. Looked up from germline, CDR1 is SSHAT and CDR2 is FNYEAQ (reference sequence). CDR3 amino acids: CASSLVLAGVRETQYF. CDR3 coding DNA: TGTGCTAGCAGCTTAGTTCTAGCGGGAGTAAGAGAGACCCAGTACTTC.

V usage is TRBV2 and J usage is TRBJ1-2; TRBD1 matches 9 bases. V lost 6 bases to trimming and J lost 12 bases; unmatched junction nucleotides: 20. CDR1 and CDR2 (germline): SNHLY, FYNNEI. The CDR3 runs 16 residues. CDR3 DNA sequence: TGTGCCAGCAGCAAACATCTCGTGCGGGACAGGGAAACGAACACCTTC. Residues: CASSKHLVRDRETNTF.

The J gene is TRBJ2-5, the V gene TRBV2; D might be TRBD2 (6 bases). CDR1 and CDR2 (germline): SNHLY, FYNNEI. This CDR3 contains 14 residues. Trimming stripped 6 bases from V and 7 bases from J, with 18 bases between. CDR3 DNA sequence: TGTGCCAGCAGCCAGGACCATTCCGGGGGGACCCAGTACTTC. This gives the protein CASSQDHSGGTQYF.

This clone appeared a few times. J is TRBJ1-2 and V is TRBV4-1; D might be TRBD1 (6 bases). From germline, CDR1 is MGHRA and CDR2 YSYEKL. The CDR3 extends over 13 amino acids. V was clipped by 1 base and J by 4 bases, with 7 bases between them. In nucleotides, the CDR3 is TGCGCCAGCAGCCAAGCGGACAGCTATGGCTACACCTTC. This sequence encodes CASSQADSYGYTF.

The chain combines TRBV19 with TRBJ2-1; 9 positions match TRBD2. Germline V lookup: CDR1 LNHDA, CDR2 SQIVND (reference sequence). The junction had 11 bases not matched to a gene; V was cut back by 7 bases and J by 7 bases. The CDR3 sequence is 15 residues long. The CDR3 protein is CASTSAGGGINEQFF. The DNA of the CDR3 is TGTGCCAGTACTTCAGCGGGAGGAGGAATAAATGAGCAGTTCTTC.

This clone was seen once. This chain joins TRBV6-1 and TRBJ2-6, with D possibly being TRBD2 (6 bases). Germline V gene sequence: CDR1 MNHNS, CDR2 SASEGT. Trimming pared 7 bases from V and 1 base from J, leaving 11 bases between. This CDR3 is 15 amino acids long. For the CDR3, the DNA is TGTGCCAGCATCAAAGGAGGGTCTGGGGCCAACGTCCTGACTTTC. This gives the protein CASIKGGSGANVLTF.

CDR3 nucleotide sequence: TGTGCCTGGAGCTCGGGTCCTCCCGAGTCGGGGACCCAGTACTTC. Amino acids: CAWSSGPPESGTQYF. The gene calls are TRBV30 and TRBJ2-5; no reliable D call. Germline assignment: CDR1 GTSNPN and CDR2 SVGIG (reference sequence). The CDR3 totals 15 residues. V was shortened by 3 bases and J by 7 bases, with 21 bases between the two germline ends. Together with reference TRBV30 and TRBJ2-5, the CDR3 gives the full variable domain: SQTIHQWPATLVQPVGSPLSLECTVEGTSNPNLYWYRQAAGRGLQLLFYSVGIGQISSEVPQNLSASRPQDRQFILSSKKLLLSDSGFYLCAWSSGPPESGTQYFGPGTRLLVL.

This clone was seen a few times. The chain employs TRBV5-1 and TRBJ1-5; TRBD1 is a possible D gene (6 bases). V was cut by 0 bases and J by 0 bases, with 7 bases left in between. CDR1 is SGHRS and CDR2 is YFSETQ in the germline V gene. The CDR3 has 15 amino acids. In DNA form, the CDR3 reads TGCGCCAGCAGCTTGGCGGACAGTAGCAATCAGCCCCAGCATTTT. Translation gives CASSLADSSNQPQHF. Combining the CDR3 with reference TRBV5-1 and TRBJ1-5 gives the whole variable domain KAGVTQTPRYLIKTRGQQVTLSCSPISGHRSVSWYQQTPGQGLQFLFEYFSETQRNKGNFPGRFSGRQFSNSRSEMNVSTLELGDSALYLCASSLADSSNQPQHFGDGTRLSIL.

The V call is TRBV4-1, the J call TRBJ2-7, with D perhaps TRBD1 (5 bases). CDR3 size: 13 residues. V gave up 9 bases and J gave up 0 bases, with 12 bases separating them. Germline assignment: CDR1 MGHRA and CDR2 YSYEKL. CDR3 sequence reads: CASSTASSYEQYF. The CDR3 DNA sequence: TGCGCCAGTTCGACAGCGAGCTCCTACGAGCAGTACTTC.

The J gene is TRBJ2-7, the V gene TRBV12-5, with TRBD2 matching 13 bases. Trimming removed 0 bases from V and 5 bases from J; junction bases left unmatched: 13. CDR3 length: 19 amino acids. Germline V gene data show CDR1 as LGHNT and CDR2 as FRNRAP. Here the CDR3 reads CASGLVPPTSGRATHEQYF. The CDR3 region has the DNA TGTGCTAGTGGTTTGGTGCCACCTACTAGCGGGAGGGCCACCCACGAGCAGTACTTC.

V usage is TRBV28 and J usage is TRBJ2-7; the D gene is possibly TRBD1 (6 bases). This CDR3 is built from 12 residues. The germline gives CDR1 MDHEN, CDR2 SYDVKM. V dropped 6 bases and J dropped 3 bases, with 9 bases sitting between them. This chain's CDR3 is CASRTGLYEQYF. As DNA, the CDR3 is TGTGCCAGCAGGACAGGTCTCTACGAGCAGTACTTC.

This chain connects TRBV7-2 to TRBJ2-7; a possible D gene is TRBD1 (6 bases). This CDR3 comprises 14 residues. Germline values: CDR1 SGHTA, CDR2 FQGNSA. V was trimmed by 6 bases and J by 4 bases, leaving 16 bases between them. The CDR3 coding sequence is TGTGCCAGCAGACCTACAGGGAAGGCATACGAGCAGTACTTC. It specifies CASRPTGKAYEQYF.

The V call is TRBV7-9, the J call TRBJ1-1; TRBD1 matches at 7 bases. CDR3 length: 15 amino acids. CDR1 SEHNR and CDR2 FQNEAQ come from the germline V gene (reference sequence). J gave up 0 bases and V 4 bases, and 5 bases lay outside the gene matches. CDR3 DNA: TGTGCCAGCAGCTCCAGGGGGGCTATGAACACTGAAGCTTTCTTT. It yields the protein CASSSRGAMNTEAFF.

The chain uses TRBV28 and TRBJ1-5, with D unclear. This CDR3 spans 16 amino acids. CDR1 and CDR2 (germline): MDHEN, SYDVKM. The V and J ends lost 1 base and 4 bases respectively, with 14 bases between them. The CDR3 spells CASSLSFPRRNQPQHF. CDR3 sequence (DNA): TGTGCCAGCAGTTTATCTTTCCCGAGGCGTAATCAGCCCCAGCATTTT. Using reference TRBV28 and TRBJ1-5 for the parts outside the CDR3, the full variable domain is DVKVTQSSRYLVKRTGEKVFLECVQDMDHENMFWYRQDPGLGLRLIYFSYDVKMKEKGDIPEGYSVSREKKERFSLILESASTNQTSMYLCASSLSFPRRNQPQHFGDGTRLSIL.

The J gene is TRBJ1-2, the V gene TRBV27, with D hard to call. The CDR3 loop spans 13 amino acids. V was trimmed by 2 bases and J by 2 bases, leaving 6 bases between them. CDR1 is MNHEY and CDR2 is SMNVEV in the germline V gene (reference sequence). For the CDR3, the DNA is TGTGCCAGCAGTTTACGGGAGAACTATGGCTACACCTTC. Amino acids: CASSLRENYGYTF.

The chain carries TRBV5-4 and TRBJ2-3; 14 positions agree with TRBD2. The CDR3 has 15 residues. V shed 5 bases, J shed 3 bases, and the junction held 2 bases outside the gene matches. Germline CDR1 SGHNT, CDR2 YYREEE (reference sequence). For the CDR3, the DNA is TGTGCCAGCAGTAGGACTAGCGGGAGGACAGATACGCAGTATTTT. This translates into CASSRTSGRTDTQYF.

The chain links TRBV30 to TRBJ1-4, with 11 positions matching TRBD1. CDR3 length: 16 amino acids. The germline V gene has CDR1 GTSNPN and CDR2 SVGIG (reference sequence). Trimming removed 3 bases from V and 0 bases from J; junction bases left unmatched: 3. This chain's CDR3 is CAWRLGQGATNEKLFF. The DNA of the CDR3 is TGTGCCTGGAGACTGGGACAGGGGGCAACTAATGAAAAACTGTTTTTT.

V gene TRBV30 combines with J gene TRBJ2-1; 11 positions match TRBD2. With 3 bases clipped from V and 5 bases from J, the junction kept 6 bases outside the gene matches. This CDR3 is 15 amino acids long. Germline V gene lookup returns CDR1 GTSNPN and CDR2 SVGIG (reference sequence). CDR3: CAWSSGTSGHNEQFF. The DNA of the CDR3 is TGTGCCTGGAGCTCCGGGACTAGCGGACACAATGAGCAGTTCTTC. Combining the CDR3 with reference TRBV30 and TRBJ2-1 gives the whole variable domain SQTIHQWPATLVQPVGSPLSLECTVEGTSNPNLYWYRQAAGRGLQLLFYSVGIGQISSEVPQNLSASRPQDRQFILSSKKLLLSDSGFYLCAWSSGTSGHNEQFFGPGTRLTVL.

The chain links TRBV27 to TRBJ2-7, with 8 bases fitting TRBD2. With V trimmed by 3 bases and J by 0 bases, 10 bases remained unmatched. Germline V lookup: CDR1 MNHEY, CDR2 SMNVEV (reference sequence). The CDR3 totals 17 residues. The chain's CDR3 is CASSLIPLAGGSYEQYF. As DNA, the CDR3 is TGTGCCAGCAGTTTGATTCCCCTAGCGGGTGGCTCCTACGAGCAGTACTTC.

This chain joins TRBV6-1 and TRBJ2-1; the match to TRBD1 covers 9 bases. V lost 7 bases, J lost 8 bases, and 12 bases stayed unmatched. The CDR3 runs to 15 residues. Germline loops: CDR1 MNHNS, CDR2 SASEGT. For the CDR3, the DNA is TGTGCCAGCAATCGGACAGGGGTTTGTGTCTATGAGCAGTTCTTC. Translated, it gives CASNRTGVCVYEQFF.

The rearrangement uses TRBV9 and TRBJ2-3; 8 bases are a match to TRBD2. After removal of 0 bases from V and 1 base from J, the junction contained 7 bases not matched to a gene. This CDR3 is built from 17 residues. Germline loops: CDR1 SGDLS, CDR2 YYNGEE. Written as DNA, the CDR3 is TGTGCCAGCAGCGTAGGGACTAGCCAATGGGGCACAGATACGCAGTATTTT. It yields the protein CASSVGTSQWGTDTQYF.

The sample holds one count of this clone. Distinct nucleotide sequences in the sample also encode this CDR3. V usage is TRBV6-5 and J usage is TRBJ1-1; maybe TRBD1 (5 bases). CDR1 is MNHEY and CDR2 is SVGAGI in the germline V gene. The germline V and J ends were trimmed by 7 bases and 4 bases, with 10 bases remaining between them. The CDR3 has 12 amino acids. The DNA for the CDR3 is TGTGCCAGCACTCGGGGGGGCACTGAAGCTTTCTTT. Its translation: CASTRGGTEAFF.

The J gene is TRBJ2-6, the V gene TRBV7-3; D is possibly TRBD1 (5 bases). CDR1 is SGHTA, CDR2 FQGTGA, per germline. This CDR3 is built from 18 residues. With 2 bases removed from V and 0 bases from J, the gap between germline ends came to 14 bases. The CDR3 sequence: CASSLYPGPDSGANVLTF. DNA for the CDR3: TGTGCCAGCAGCTTATATCCAGGGCCAGACTCTGGGGCCAACGTCCTGACTTTC. The entire variable domain, with the rest obtained from reference TRBV7-3 and TRBJ2-6, is as follows: GAGVSQTPSNKVTEKGKYVELRCDPISGHTALYWYRQSLGQGPEFLIYFQGTGAADDSGLPNDRFFAVRPEGSVSTLKIQRTERGDSAVYLCASSLYPGPDSGANVLTFGAGSRLTVL.